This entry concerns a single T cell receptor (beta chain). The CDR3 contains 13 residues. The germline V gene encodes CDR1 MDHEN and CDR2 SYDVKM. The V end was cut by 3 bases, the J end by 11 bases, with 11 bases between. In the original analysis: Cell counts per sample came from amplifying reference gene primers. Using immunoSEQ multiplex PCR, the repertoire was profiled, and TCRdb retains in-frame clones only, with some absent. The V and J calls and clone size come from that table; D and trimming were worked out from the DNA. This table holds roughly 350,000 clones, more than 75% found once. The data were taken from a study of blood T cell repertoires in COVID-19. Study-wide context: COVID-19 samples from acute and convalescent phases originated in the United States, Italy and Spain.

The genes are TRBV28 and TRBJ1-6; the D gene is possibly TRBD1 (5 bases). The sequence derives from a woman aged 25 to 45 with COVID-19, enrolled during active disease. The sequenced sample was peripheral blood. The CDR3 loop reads CASSLPGRPPLHF. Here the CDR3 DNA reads TGTGCCAGCAGTTTGCCAGGGCGCCCACCCCTCCACTTT.